Listed below are T cell receptor beta chains from one sample, sequenced in a study of blood T cell repertoires in COVID-19. Produced via immunoSEQ multiplex PCR; TCRdb's table is partial and in-frame only. Of approximately 400,000 clones in the sample, about 91% were seen once. Specimen: peripheral blood. These receptors all stem from a woman in her forties or fifties with COVID-19, enrolled during active disease. Each CDR3 is given with its conserved first and last residue. A D gene is named only where the DNA matches it firmly. The listing skips clone size in some rows; elsewhere it reads once, few, many or a size class.

d_gene	v_gene	j_gene	abundance	CDR3aa	CDR3nt
NA	TRBV16	TRBJ2-5	once	CASSRTGGETQYF	TGTGCCAGCAGTCGCACAGGAGGGGAGACCCAGTACTTC
NA	TRBV5-6	TRBJ1-1	NA	CASSFERLNTEAFF	TGTGCCAGCAGCTTTGAGCGTTTAAACACTGAAGCTTTCTTT
NA	TRBV10-2	TRBJ1-6	NA	CASRGGGRGNSPLHF	TGCGCCAGCAGAGGGGGAGGGAGGGGTAATTCACCCCTCCACTTT
NA	TRBV6-1	TRBJ2-1	NA	CATRGDSYNEQFF	TGTGCCACCCGAGGGGACTCTTACAATGAGCAGTTCTTC
TRBD1	TRBV6-5	TRBJ1-2	NA	CASKGTGYGYTF	TGTGCCAGCAAGGGGACAGGGTACGGCTACACCTTC
NA	TRBV9	TRBJ1-2	NA	CASSVDGSAIYGYTF	TGTGCCAGCAGCGTAGATGGCAGTGCAATCTATGGCTACACCTTC
TRBD1	TRBV18	TRBJ1-1	NA	CASSSDRGSTEAFF	TGTGCCAGCTCATCTGACAGGGGCAGCACTGAAGCTTTCTTT
NA	TRBV6-5	TRBJ2-7	NA	CASSTTGYNEQYF	TGTGCCAGCAGTACTACAGGGTACAACGAGCAGTACTTC
NA	TRBV4-1	TRBJ2-3	NA	CASSRGRNTQYF	TGCGCCAGCAGCCGGGGGCGAAATACGCAGTATTTT
NA	TRBV9	TRBJ2-7	NA	CASSVAGQRGEQYF	TGTGCCAGCAGCGTAGCGGGACAACGGGGAGAGCAGTACTTC
NA	TRBV28	TRBJ1-1	NA	CASSLNRGTEAFF	TGTGCCAGCAGTTTAAATCGCGGTACTGAAGCTTTCTTT
TRBD2	TRBV5-6	TRBJ2-7	NA	CASSLITSGGQNEQYF	TGTGCCAGCAGCTTGATAACTAGCGGGGGCCAAAACGAGCAGTACTTC
NA	TRBV3-1/TRBV3-2	TRBJ1-5	NA	CASSLPGSNQPQHF	TGTGCCAGCAGCCTTCCGGGTAGCAATCAGCCCCAGCATTTT
TRBD1	TRBV19	TRBJ1-1	once	CASTGTGGTEAFF	TGTGCCAGCACCGGGACAGGGGGCACTGAAGCTTTCTTT
NA	TRBV18	TRBJ2-5	NA	CASSSRGAGETQYF	TGTGCCAGCTCGTCCAGGGGCGCGGGAGAGACCCAGTACTTC
NA	TRBV6-5	TRBJ1-1	NA	CASSYSTGRDTEAFF	TGTGCCAGCAGTTACTCGACAGGCCGGGACACTGAAGCTTTCTTT
NA	TRBV11-2	TRBJ1-4	NA	CASSRDTVNEKLFF	TGTGCCAGCAGCCGGGACACAGTTAATGAAAAACTGTTTTTT
TRBD1	TRBV6-1	TRBJ2-1	NA	CASSEEGPGQGDNEQFF	TGTGCCAGCAGTGAAGAGGGTCCGGGACAGGGGGACAATGAGCAGTTCTTC
NA	TRBV4-1	TRBJ1-5	NA	CASSRTDERRQPQHF	TGCGCCAGCAGCCGCACCGACGAGAGGCGACAGCCCCAGCATTTT
TRBD2	TRBV6-5	TRBJ2-1	NA	CASSLGLAGNNEQFF	TGTGCCAGCAGCCTCGGACTAGCGGGGAATAATGAGCAGTTCTTC
NA	TRBV4-2	TRBJ1-1	NA	CASSQQHPHGATTEAFF	TGTGCCAGCAGCCAACAACATCCCCATGGGGCTACGACTGAAGCTTTCTTT
NA	TRBV3-1/TRBV3-2	TRBJ1-1	NA	CASSQGRYRRVNTEAFF	TGTGCCAGCAGCCAAGGGCGGTATAGACGAGTGAACACTGAAGCTTTCTTT
NA	TRBV18	TRBJ1-1	NA	CASSLLGSLEEAFF	TGTGCCAGCTCACTCCTAGGCAGTCTCGAAGAAGCTTTCTTT
TRBD1	TRBV13	TRBJ1-2	NA	CASSLGQGNDGYTF	TGTGCCAGCAGCTTAGGACAGGGGAATGATGGCTACACCTTC
NA	TRBV4-2	TRBJ1-1	NA	CASSQSQGMNTEAFF	TGTGCCAGCAGCCAATCACAGGGCATGAACACTGAAGCTTTCTTT
NA	TRBV14	TRBJ2-7	NA	CASSPSRVEQYF	TGTGCCAGCAGCCCCTCCCGGGTCGAGCAGTACTTC
TRBD1	TRBV29-1	TRBJ1-1	NA	CSVALTGAGTEAFF	TGCAGCGTTGCACTGACAGGGGCCGGGACTGAAGCTTTCTTT
NA	TRBV6-5	TRBJ2-7	once	CASSYSSGTYEQYF	TGTGCCAGCAGTTACTCGTCGGGTACCTACGAGCAGTACTTC
TRBD2	TRBV6-6	TRBJ2-2	NA	CASSYPPGGGTGELFF	TGTGCCAGCAGTTACCCTCCGGGCGGGGGCACCGGGGAGCTGTTTTTT
NA	TRBV29-1	TRBJ1-1	NA	CSARSREGNTEAFF	TGCAGCGCCCGTTCCAGGGAAGGGAACACTGAAGCTTTCTTT
TRBD1	TRBV27	TRBJ2-1	NA	CASTPGTGGGNEQFF	TGTGCCAGCACCCCCGGGACAGGGGGAGGTAATGAGCAGTTCTTC
NA	TRBV6-5	TRBJ1-2	NA	CASSYSPGVAQGGYTF	TGTGCCAGCAGTTACTCACCGGGGGTAGCCCAGGGTGGCTACACCTTC
TRBD1	TRBV19	TRBJ1-3	NA	CASSPRDRGLGNTIYF	TGTGCCAGTAGCCCTAGGGACAGGGGGCTTGGAAACACCATATATTTT
NA	TRBV6-5	TRBJ2-6	NA	CASRQGPGANVLTF	TGTGCCAGCAGACAGGGCCCCGGGGCCAACGTCCTGACTTTC
TRBD1	TRBV23-1	TRBJ1-2	NA	CAPRGSYGYTF	TGCGCCCCCAGGGGGTCCTATGGCTACACCTTC
NA	TRBV11-3	TRBJ2-1	NA	CASSLTPLNEQFF	TGTGCCAGCAGCTTGACTCCCCTTAATGAGCAGTTCTTC
NA	TRBV10-3	TRBJ1-2	NA	CAIARDTQEDGTF	TGTGCCATCGCCCGGGACACTCAGGAGGACGGCACCTTC
TRBD2	TRBV5-1	TRBJ2-1	few	CASSEGLAGGKQFF	TGCGCCAGCAGCGAAGGACTAGCGGGGGGAAAGCAGTTCTTC
NA	TRBV5-1	TRBJ2-7	once	CASSLSEGRYEQYF	TGCGCCAGCAGCCTCTCGGAGGGGAGGTACGAGCAGTACTTC